A single sample is the source of the 32 T cell receptor beta chains below, sequenced in a study of blood T cell repertoires in COVID-19. Profiling relied on immunoSEQ multiplex PCR, and the TCRdb table lists in-frame clones only, not all of them. This sample yields about 370,000 clones, of which 75% to 90% are seen a single time; about 1% belongs to the top ten. The material sequenced was PBMCs or T cells enriched from blood (not recorded which). These receptor sequences come from a man aged 18-30 years who had recovered from COVID-19.

V is TRBV5-1 and J is TRBJ2-1; TRBD2 agrees at 13 bases. V lost 6 bases, J lost 0 bases, and 9 bases stayed unmatched. Per germline, CDR1 SGHRS and CDR2 YFSETQ. CDR3 length equals 18 residues. The CDR3: CASTPGLAGVLSYNEQFF. CDR3 coding DNA: TGCGCCAGCACCCCCGGACTAGCGGGGGTCCTCTCCTACAATGAGCAGTTCTTC.

V and J are TRBV2 and TRBJ2-7; 14 nucleotides match TRBD2. Trimming at V came to 9 bases and at J to 2 bases, leaving 6 bases not matched to a gene. The CDR3 consists of 15 residues. The germline CDR1 and CDR2 sequences are SNHLY and FYNNEI. CDR3 nucleotide sequence: TGTGCCAGTGTGACTAGCGGGGGGGTTACCTACGAGCAGTACTTC. This gives the protein CASVTSGGVTYEQYF.

This chain links TRBV7-9 with TRBJ2-5, with 11 bases lining up with TRBD1. J was trimmed by 4 bases and V by 7 bases; bases with no gene match: 8. The germline gives CDR1 SEHNR, CDR2 FQNEAQ (reference sequence). CDR3 length: 15 residues. The CDR3 loop is CASTPGTGGGETQYF. CDR3 bases: TGTGCCAGCACCCCCGGGACAGGGGGGGGAGAGACCCAGTACTTC.

This clone was counted once. The chain is built from TRBV7-3 and TRBJ1-4; no reliable D call. Trimming cost V 5 bases and J 5 bases, with 9 bases left between them. This CDR3 is built from 13 residues. Looked up from germline, CDR1 is SGHTA and CDR2 is FQGTGA. CDR3 amino acids: CASSPGANEKLFF. CDR3 coding DNA: TGTGCCAGCAGCCCCGGAGCCAATGAAAAACTGTTTTTT.

The chain combines TRBV10-3 with TRBJ1-2, with 11 bases that match TRBD1. Germline V gives CDR1 ENHRY, CDR2 SYGVKD. After removal of 7 bases from V and 6 bases from J, the junction contained 19 bases not matched to a gene. This CDR3 is built from 18 residues. The CDR3 spells CAINTVRGTGGFVDGYTF. The CDR3, as DNA: TGTGCCATCAACACGGTCCGCGGGACAGGGGGGTTTGTGGATGGCTACACCTTC.

The CDR3: CATAGFNEQFF. As DNA, the CDR3 is TGTGCCACCGCAGGCTTCAATGAGCAGTTCTTC. The chain uses TRBV24-1 and TRBJ2-1; D remains ambiguous. Per the germline V gene, CDR1 is KGHDR and CDR2 is SFDVKD. Between the trimmed V and J ends, which lost 9 bases and 6 bases, there was a span of 8 bases. This CDR3 is built from 11 residues.

About this clone: Other DNA sequences in the sample encode the same CDR3. V is TRBV29-1 and J is TRBJ2-1, with 8 bases lining up with TRBD2. The ends lost 6 bases at V and 0 bases at J; junction bases unmatched: 4. Germline V gene lookup returns CDR1 SQVTM and CDR2 ANQGSEA. The CDR3 has 14 residues. CDR3 sequence: CSVTSGSSYNEQFF. The DNA of the CDR3 is TGCAGCGTAACTAGCGGAAGCTCCTACAATGAGCAGTTCTTC.

The chain employs TRBV12-2 and TRBJ2-2; the table's TRBD2 call for D was not verified on the DNA. TRBV12-2 is labeled a pseudogene. This CDR3 is built from 15 residues. CDR3 in amino acids: CASRAGLAGAGELFF. CDR3 nucleotide sequence: TGTGCAAGTCGCGCTGGACTAGCGGGGGCCGGGGAGCTGTTTTTT.

The chain carries TRBV5-1 and TRBJ2-2; TRBD1 is a possible D gene (7 bases). The germline V gene has CDR1 SGHRS and CDR2 YFSETQ. V lost 4 bases and J lost 5, with 15 bases in between. This CDR3 has 15 residues. The CDR3 is CASSPVPGGTGELFF. CDR3 sequence (DNA): TGCGCCAGCAGCCCCGTGCCAGGGGGGACCGGGGAGCTGTTTTTT.

The gene calls are TRBV6-5 and TRBJ2-2, with TRBD2 matching 11 bases. This CDR3 has 15 amino acids. Trimming at V came to 7 bases and at J to 4 bases, leaving 5 bases not matched to a gene. The germline V gene encodes CDR1 MNHEY and CDR2 SVGAGI. CDR3 sequence reads: CASTETSGATGELFF. The CDR3 nucleotides are TGTGCCAGCACCGAGACTAGCGGGGCCACCGGGGAGCTGTTTTTT.

This sequence joins TRBV27 and TRBJ2-7; 12 nucleotides align to TRBD2. The CDR3 extends over 19 amino acids. The ends lost 6 bases at V and 3 bases at J; junction bases unmatched: 18. CDR1 and CDR2 (germline): MNHEY, SMNVEV (reference sequence). The chain's CDR3 is CASRRRRASGRAVDYEQYF. The CDR3 nucleotides are TGTGCCAGCAGGAGACGGCGGGCTAGCGGGAGGGCCGTCGACTACGAGCAGTACTTC.

The gene calls are TRBV12-3 or TRBV12-4 and TRBJ1-2; tentatively, D is TRBD1 (5 bases). Trimming removed 3 bases at V and 7 bases at J, with 12 bases between. The CDR3 runs to 13 residues. The CDR3 here is CASSLGGERGYTF. CDR3 DNA: TGTGCCAGCAGTTTGGGGGGAGAACGTGGCTACACCTTC.

CDR3 residues: CASSLSVNTEAFF. CDR3 bases: TGTGCCAGCAGCTTAAGCGTGAACACTGAAGCTTTCTTT. The rearrangement joins TRBV7-3 to TRBJ1-1; D not resolved. Germline CDR1 reads SGHTA; CDR2 reads FQGTGA. The CDR3 contains 13 residues. V gave up 1 base and J gave up 0 bases, with 3 bases separating them.

The V and J genes are TRBV3-1 (or the pseudogene TRBV3-2) and TRBJ2-2; 15 bases agree with TRBD2. J lost 6 bases, V lost 1 base, and 3 bases had no gene match. Germline CDR1 reads LGHDT; CDR2 reads YNNKEL (reference sequence). The CDR3 runs to 17 residues. The CDR3 loop is CASSQGTSGGASGELFF. CDR3 nucleotide sequence: TGTGCCAGCAGCCAAGGGACTAGCGGGGGGGCCTCCGGGGAGCTGTTTTTT.

V is TRBV5-4 and J is TRBJ2-6; perhaps TRBD1 as D (6 bases). With 4 bases removed from V and 0 bases from J, the gap between germline ends came to 11 bases. Germline V gives CDR1 SGHNT, CDR2 YYREEE (reference sequence). The CDR3 has 16 residues. CDR3 bases: TGTGCCAGCAGCCCCGGACAGAGCTCTGGGGCCAACGTCCTGACTTTC. Translated: CASSPGQSSGANVLTF.

This clone was seen once. The V gene is TRBV7-8, the J gene TRBJ2-6; 7 bases match TRBD2. With V trimmed by 1 base and J by 0 bases, 9 bases remained unmatched. The CDR3 spans 19 residues. The germline V gene encodes CDR1 SGHVS and CDR2 FQNEAQ. In nucleotides, the CDR3 is TGTGCCAGCAGCTTAGGCCTTTGCGGGGGTAGCTCTGGGGCCAACGTCCTGACTTTC. Protein product: CASSLGLCGGSSGANVLTF.

V gene TRBV6-4 combines with J gene TRBJ2-6, with D unresolved. Per the germline V gene, CDR1 is MRHNA and CDR2 is SNTAGT. This CDR3 has 13 residues. The CDR3 DNA reads as TGTGCTTCAAGGAGCTCTGGGGCCAACGTCCTGACTTTC. Its protein product is CASRSSGANVLTF.

The chain is built from TRBV19 and TRBJ2-3, with 8 bases identical to TRBD2. CDR1 LNHDA and CDR2 SQIVND come from the germline V gene (reference sequence). Trimming removed 5 bases from V and 0 bases from J; junction bases left unmatched: 7. The CDR3 covers 16 residues. CDR3 coding DNA: TGTGCCAGTAGTCAACTAGCGGAGGGTAGCACAGATACGCAGTATTTT. This sequence encodes CASSQLAEGSTDTQYF.

This chain links TRBV6-5 with TRBJ1-1, with 10 bases identical to TRBD1. The CDR3 spans 15 residues. The V segment lost 2 bases and the J segment 7 bases; nucleotides outside the gene matches: 7. The germline gives CDR1 MNHEY, CDR2 SVGAGI. The CDR3 nucleotides are TGTGCCAGCAGTTACCACGGGACAGGGGCGGGTGAAGCTTTCTTT. Its protein product is CASSYHGTGAGEAFF.

The table lists this clone with a few counts. The chain carries TRBV6-6 and TRBJ1-1, with 10 positions matching TRBD1. The CDR3 has 12 residues. Germline V lookup: CDR1 MNHNY, CDR2 SVGAGI (reference sequence). The junction had 7 bases not matched to a gene; V was cut back by 11 bases and J by 7 bases. CDR3 residues: CAAGQGSVEAFF. The CDR3 DNA reads TGTGCCGCGGGACAGGGGAGTGTTGAAGCTTTCTTT.

In its sample, this clone was seen once. CDR3 loop: CASSLEGGRINEQFF. CDR3 bases: TGTGCCAGCAGCTTAGAAGGGGGCCGTATCAATGAGCAGTTCTTC. The chain has TRBV11-1 and TRBJ2-1; 7 bases match TRBD1. The CDR3 loop spans 15 amino acids. The V gene's germline CDR1 is SGHAT and CDR2 FQDESV (reference sequence). Trimming cost V 1 base and J 6 bases; bases outside gene matches: 6.

The V gene is TRBV4-2, the J gene TRBJ2-1; TRBD1 agrees at 9 bases. Per the germline V gene, CDR1 is LGHNA and CDR2 is YNFKEQ. This CDR3 has 16 residues. J lost 1 base, V lost 4 bases, and 5 bases had no gene match. In DNA, the CDR3 is TGTGCCAGCAGCCCAGAGACAGGGGGGTCCTACAATGAGCAGTTCTTC. It specifies CASSPETGGSYNEQFF.

The chain couples TRBV2 to TRBJ2-1, with no clear D. Trimming shortened V by 6 bases and J by 1 base, and 13 bases separated the two germline ends. Germline V gives CDR1 SNHLY, CDR2 FYNNEI. The CDR3 loop spans 15 amino acids. CDR3 amino acids: CASRPPSRSYNEQFF. CDR3 nucleotide sequence: TGTGCCAGCAGACCTCCTTCGAGATCCTACAATGAGCAGTTCTTC.

The rearrangement links TRBV27 to TRBJ2-3; 7 bases match TRBD2. Germline V gene data show CDR1 as MNHEY and CDR2 as SMNVEV (reference sequence). Losses at the gene ends were 6 bases for V and 1 base for J; bases not matched to a gene: 19. The CDR3 spans 19 residues. Here the CDR3 reads CASSPRTKSGIPRTDTQYF. CDR3 bases: TGTGCCAGCAGCCCCCGGACGAAGAGCGGGATTCCCCGCACAGATACGCAGTATTTT.

A remark on this clone: One end of the junction fails to match germline, which may point to a read error. The V and J genes are TRBV5-4 and TRBJ2-1; 10 bases are shared with TRBD2. The CDR3 extends over 15 amino acids. Germline V gene lookup returns CDR1 SGHNT and CDR2 YYREEE (reference sequence). Here the CDR3 DNA reads TGTGCCAACAGCTTCAGGGCTAGCGGGAGCAATGAGCAGTTCTTC. Residues: CANSFRASGSNEQFF.

This clone was observed a single time. The chain uses TRBV10-1 and TRBJ2-3; TRBD1 aligns across 10 bases. CDR3 length: 19 amino acids. CDR1 is WNHNN, CDR2 SYGVQD, per germline (reference sequence). The V gene end was trimmed by 4 bases and the J gene end by 2 bases; junction bases not matched to a gene: 15. CDR3 nucleotide sequence: TGCGCCAGCAGTGCCTCGGCTTTAGGACAGGGGGTGTCCACAGATACGCAGTATTTT. Amino acid sequence: CASSASALGQGVSTDTQYF.

The V call is TRBV19, the J call TRBJ2-7; 7 nucleotides match TRBD1. The CDR3 loop spans 16 amino acids. The V and J ends lost 4 bases and 6 bases, in that order; junction bases with no gene match: 15. Germline CDR1 is LNHDA and CDR2 is SQIVND (reference sequence). CDR3 bases: TGTGCCAGTAGTACCAAAACATTAACAGGGGCGGGCGAGCAGTACTTC. Residues: CASSTKTLTGAGEQYF.

This rearrangement joins TRBV6-1 to TRBJ1-3, with D maybe TRBD1 (5 bases). Per germline, CDR1 MNHNS and CDR2 SASEGT. The CDR3 contains 14 residues. V shed 2 bases and J shed 1 base, with 6 bases lying between them. The CDR3: CASSERGSGNTIYF. The CDR3 region has the DNA TGTGCCAGCAGTGAACGGGGGTCTGGAAACACCATATATTTT.

This chain uses TRBV19 with TRBJ2-5; no clear D gene. Trimming took off 3 bases at V and 4 bases at J, with 9 bases between the two ends. This CDR3 comprises 13 residues. The germline gives CDR1 LNHDA, CDR2 SQIVND (reference sequence). CDR3: CASSIAHLETQYF. The CDR3, as DNA: TGTGCCAGTAGTATCGCGCACTTAGAGACCCAGTACTTC. Variable domain in full (rest from reference TRBV19 and TRBJ2-5): DGGITQSPKYLFRKEGQNVTLSCEQNLNHDAMYWYRQDPGQGLRLIYYSQIVNDFQKGDIAEGYSVSREKKESFPLTVTSAQKNPTAFYLCASSIAHLETQYFGPGTRLLVL.

The chain recombines TRBV24-1 with TRBJ2-5, with 7 nucleotides matching TRBD1. CDR3 size: 15 residues. After removal of 9 bases from V and 3 bases from J, the junction contained 12 bases not matched to a gene. The germline CDR1 and CDR2 sequences are KGHDR and SFDVKD. The CDR3 reads CATGKEGAGKETQYF. Here the CDR3 DNA reads TGTGCCACCGGCAAAGAGGGGGCAGGGAAAGAGACCCAGTACTTC.

This rearrangement joins TRBV5-4 to TRBJ2-3, with 8 positions matching TRBD2. Per germline, CDR1 SGHNT and CDR2 YYREEE (reference sequence). V lost 2 bases to trimming and J lost 1 base; unmatched junction nucleotides: 6. The CDR3 covers 16 residues. Here the CDR3 reads CASSLRAGAGTDTQYF. In DNA, the CDR3 is TGTGCCAGCAGCTTACGAGCGGGAGCGGGCACAGATACGCAGTATTTT.

This clone was seen a handful of times. The chain is built from TRBV27 and TRBJ1-4, with 9 bases identical to TRBD1. V trimming: 0 bases; J trimming: 6 bases; junction bases outside the gene matches: 8. Germline V gives CDR1 MNHEY, CDR2 SMNVEV (reference sequence). CDR3 length: 17 residues. The CDR3 is CASSLSPGRDRDEKLFF. The CDR3, as DNA: TGTGCCAGCAGTTTATCCCCGGGCCGGGACAGGGATGAAAAACTGTTTTTT.